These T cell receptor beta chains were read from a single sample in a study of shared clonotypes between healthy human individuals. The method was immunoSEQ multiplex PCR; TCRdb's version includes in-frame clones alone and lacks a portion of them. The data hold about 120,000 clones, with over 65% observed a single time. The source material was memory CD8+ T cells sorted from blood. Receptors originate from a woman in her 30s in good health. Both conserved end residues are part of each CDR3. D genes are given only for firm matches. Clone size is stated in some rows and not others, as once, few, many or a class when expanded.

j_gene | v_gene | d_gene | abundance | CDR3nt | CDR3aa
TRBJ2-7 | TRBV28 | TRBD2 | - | TGTGCCAGCAGGACTAGCGGGACCATAACCTACGAGCAGTACTTC | CASRTSGTITYEQYF
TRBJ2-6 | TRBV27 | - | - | TGTGCCAGCAGTGGCCAGCCCCAAGGCAGCGGTGGGGCCAACGTCCTGACTTTC | CASSGQPQGSGGANVLTF
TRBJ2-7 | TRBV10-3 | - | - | TGTGCCATCAGTCAATTTCCGGGAACCCTCGACTACGAGCAGTACTTC | CAISQFPGTLDYEQYF
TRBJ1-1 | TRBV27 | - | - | TGTGCCAGCTGGACTGGATTGGGCACTGAAGCTTTCTTT | CASWTGLGTEAFF
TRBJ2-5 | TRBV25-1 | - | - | TGTGCCAGCAGTGAACTTGTGGGTTTAACCCAGTACTTC | CASSELVGLTQYF
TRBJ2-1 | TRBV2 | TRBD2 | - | TGTGCCAGCAGGGGAGGGCCCGCCTACAATGAGCAGTTCTTC | CASRGGPAYNEQFF
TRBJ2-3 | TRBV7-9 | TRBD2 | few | TGTGCCAGCAGCCAAGGGGCGGGAGAGGTAGATACGCAGTATTTT | CASSQGAGEVDTQYF
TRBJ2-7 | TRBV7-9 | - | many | TGTGCCAGCAGCTTAGAACTAGACTCGGGCGAGCAGTACTTC | CASSLELDSGEQYF
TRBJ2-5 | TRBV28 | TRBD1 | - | TGTGCCAGCAGTTTATGGGGGACAGGGATAGGGGAGACCCAGTACTTC | CASSLWGTGIGETQYF
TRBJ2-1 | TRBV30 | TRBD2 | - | TGTGCCTGGAGAGAGGCTAGCGGGAGTGTAAATGAGCAGTTCTTC | CAWREASGSVNEQFF
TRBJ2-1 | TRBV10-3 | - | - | TGTGCCACGAGGCCTAGGACTACCGCCGTAGGTGAGCAGTTCTTC | CATRPRTTAVGEQFF
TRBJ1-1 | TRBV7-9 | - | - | TGTGCCAGCAGACCGAACGGGGGATCGACTGAAGCTTTCTTT | CASRPNGGSTEAFF
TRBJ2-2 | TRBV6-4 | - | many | TGTGCCAGCAGTGACTCGATAGCAGATCCGAACACCGGGGAGCTGTTTTTT | CASSDSIADPNTGELFF
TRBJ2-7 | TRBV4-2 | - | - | TGTGCCAGCAGCAAGGGGGCGGGAGTGGGGTACGAGCAGTACTTC | CASSKGAGVGYEQYF
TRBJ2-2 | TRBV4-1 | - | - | TGCGCCAGCAGCCAATGGAACAGCAAAAACACCGGGGAGCTGTTTTTT | CASSQWNSKNTGELFF
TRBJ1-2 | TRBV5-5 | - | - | TGTGCCAGCAGCTTGGCCGGGGGACTGGGCGGCTACACCTTC | CASSLAGGLGGYTF
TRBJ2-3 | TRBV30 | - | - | TGTGCCTGGAGTGGGCGGGACACGAAATCCACAGATACGCAGTATTTT | CAWSGRDTKSTDTQYF